A single T cell receptor beta chain is shown here with its context. A much larger clone sits a single nucleotide away, making a read error possible. Germline lookup yields CDR1 DFQATT and CDR2 SNEGSKA (reference sequence). The CDR3 loop spans 13 amino acids. The data were obtained in a study of blood T cells in healthy people across ages. Overall study: About one barcoded beta molecule per two T cells came from capture by template switching.

Then a second PCR, running roughly 7 to 11 cycles, was carried out with a sample-barcoded 5' primer and a J-beta primer mix. TCRdb called the 5' RACE reads again in MiXCR, with one record for every CDR3 protein. This table holds about 1,800,000 distinct CDR3 sequences, approximately 30% found once. The sample providers were healthy Caucasian people from Russia, aged about 6 to 95. The chain recombines TRBV20-1 with TRBJ2-7; 7 nucleotides agree with TRBD1. Input material: blood. The sequence derives from a woman under 40 in good health. The CDR3 coding sequence is TGCAGTGCTACACCGGGACAGCCCTACGGGCAGTACTTC. Its protein product is CSATPGQPYGQYF.